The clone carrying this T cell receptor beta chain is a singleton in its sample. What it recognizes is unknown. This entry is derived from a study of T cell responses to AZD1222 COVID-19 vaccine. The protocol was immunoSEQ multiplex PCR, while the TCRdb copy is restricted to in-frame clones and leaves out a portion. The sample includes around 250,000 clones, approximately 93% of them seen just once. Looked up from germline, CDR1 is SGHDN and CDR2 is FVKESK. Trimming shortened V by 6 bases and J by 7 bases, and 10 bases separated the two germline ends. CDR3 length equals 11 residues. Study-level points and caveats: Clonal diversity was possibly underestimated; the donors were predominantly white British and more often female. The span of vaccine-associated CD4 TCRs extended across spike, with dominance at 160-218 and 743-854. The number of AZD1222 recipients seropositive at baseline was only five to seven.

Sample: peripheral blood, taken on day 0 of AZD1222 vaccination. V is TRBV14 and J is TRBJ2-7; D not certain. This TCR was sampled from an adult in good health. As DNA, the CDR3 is TGTGCCAGCAGTCGAACCGGGGAGCAGTACTTC. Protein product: CASSRTGEQYF. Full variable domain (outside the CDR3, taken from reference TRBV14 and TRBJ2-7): EAGVTQFPSHSVIEKGQTVTLRCDPISGHDNLYWYRRVMGKEIKFLLHFVKESKQDESGMPNNRFLAERTGGTYSTLKVQPAELEDSGVYFCASSRTGEQYFGPGTRLTVT.